Presented here are 4 T cell receptor beta chains from one specimen sequenced in a study of OX40 agonist ivuxolimab in advanced cancers. Profiling relied on immunoSEQ multiplex PCR, and the TCRdb table lists in-frame clones only, not all of them. The sample contains 67,000 or so clones, about nine tenths of which appear only once. The specimen was CD4+ or CD8+ T cells sorted from blood, collected in a trial of the OX40 agonist ivuxolimab. These receptor sequences come from an adult with an advanced solid tumor such as melanoma, head and neck, liver or kidney cancer.

This clone rates as medium-sized. The V gene is TRBV30, the J gene TRBJ1-1, with D hard to call. The CDR3 consists of 14 residues. V lost 2 bases, J lost 2 bases, and 12 bases lay in between. The germline CDR1 and CDR2 sequences are GTSNPN and SVGIG (reference sequence). In DNA form, the CDR3 reads TGTGCCTGGAGTCGTTTACTAAGAAACACTGAAGCTTTCTTT. This translates into CAWSRLLRNTEAFF.

DNA for the CDR3: TGTGCCAGCAGCTCGCGGGTTACGCAGTATTTT. This translates into CASSSRVTQYF. V is TRBV11-2 and J is TRBJ2-3; a weak D match, TRBD2 (5 bases). Deletions cut 4 bases from V and 8 bases from J, with 7 bases between. The germline V gene has CDR1 SGHAT and CDR2 FQNNGV. The CDR3 is made up of 11 amino acids.

This clone was detected only a few times. The genes are TRBV4-2 and TRBJ1-1, with D possibly matching TRBD1 (6 bases). The V gene lost 4 bases and the J gene lost 0 bases, with 15 bases spanning the gap. Germline V lookup: CDR1 LGHNA, CDR2 YNFKEQ. The CDR3 has 16 amino acids. The CDR3 loop reads CASSLYPGHLNTEAFF. The CDR3 region has the DNA TGTGCCAGCAGCCTCTACCCGGGACACTTGAACACTGAAGCTTTCTTT.

This chain connects TRBV7-9 to TRBJ1-5, with D unresolved. Germline CDR1 and CDR2: SEHNR and FQNEAQ (reference sequence). The V end lost 5 bases, the J end lost 5 bases, and 10 bases lay between the germline ends. This CDR3 is built from 13 residues. CDR3 DNA sequence: TGTGCCAGCAGCCAGGACGGGCATCAGCCCCAGCATTTT. Protein product: CASSQDGHQPQHF. The whole variable domain, remainder taken from reference TRBV7-9 and TRBJ1-5, is DTGVSQNPRHKITKRGQNVTFRCDPISEHNRLYWYRQTLGQGPEFLTYFQNEAQLEKSRLLSDRFSAERPKGSFSTLEIQRTEQGDSAMYLCASSQDGHQPQHFGDGTRLSIL.